This TCR beta chain was sequenced for a study of graft-versus-host responses after intestinal transplantation. Overall study findings and caveats: The authors found GvH clones in recipient marrow, some appearing first in ileum or blood.

Germline V gene sequence: CDR1 SGHAT, CDR2 FQDESV (reference sequence). The CDR3 spans 14 residues. V lost 2 bases and J 2 bases, leaving 10 bases between the germline ends. This table comes from immunoSEQ multiplex PCR, and its TCRdb copy is limited to in-frame clones, with some not included. This sample has over 85,000 clones; approximately 92% occur once, and the top ten carry around 0.55%. Comment on this clone: Its target is unknown.

This TCR was sampled from a human donor who received an intestinal transplant. This specimen consisted of unstimulated CD8+ T cells sorted from spleen or lymph node cells, obtained before intestinal transplant. The chain links TRBV11-1 to TRBJ2-7; either TRBD1 or TRBD2 may fit D (5 bases each). The DNA of the CDR3 is TGTGCCAGCAGCTTATATCTGGGGGCCTACGAGCAGTACTTC. Its translation: CASSLYLGAYEQYF.